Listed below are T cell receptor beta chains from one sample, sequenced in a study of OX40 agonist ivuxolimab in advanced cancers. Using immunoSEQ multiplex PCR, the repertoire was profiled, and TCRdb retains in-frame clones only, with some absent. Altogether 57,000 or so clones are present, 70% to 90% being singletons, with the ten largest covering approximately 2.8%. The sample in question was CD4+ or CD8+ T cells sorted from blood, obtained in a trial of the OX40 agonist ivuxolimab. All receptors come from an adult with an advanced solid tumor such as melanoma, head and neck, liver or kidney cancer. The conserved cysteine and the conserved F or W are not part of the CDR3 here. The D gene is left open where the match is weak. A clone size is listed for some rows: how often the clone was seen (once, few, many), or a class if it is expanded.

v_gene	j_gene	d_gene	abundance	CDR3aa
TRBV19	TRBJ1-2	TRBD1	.	ASSMSDRDYGYT
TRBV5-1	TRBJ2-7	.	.	ASSLLADSYEQY
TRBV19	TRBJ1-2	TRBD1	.	ASSIHGGGSWIYGYT
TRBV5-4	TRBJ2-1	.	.	ASSWSSGGSNEQF
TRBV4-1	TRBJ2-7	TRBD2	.	ASSLVSSGRMTYEQY
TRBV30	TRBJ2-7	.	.	AWRDVLGGLADPTQQY
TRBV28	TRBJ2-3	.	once	ASSYTGTDTQY
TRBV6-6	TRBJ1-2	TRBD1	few	ASSTGGYGYT
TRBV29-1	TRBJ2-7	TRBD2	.	SVARTSGGSYEQY
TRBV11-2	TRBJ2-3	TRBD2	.	ASSRDAVGGIRYTQY
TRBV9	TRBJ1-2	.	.	ASSEWDRGQYGYT
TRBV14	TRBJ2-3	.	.	ASSARDTQY
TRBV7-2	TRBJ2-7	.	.	ASSLSPRGEQY
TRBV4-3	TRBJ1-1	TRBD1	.	ASSVRQGVSSEAF
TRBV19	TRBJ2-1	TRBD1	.	ASSMRQGSSYNEQF
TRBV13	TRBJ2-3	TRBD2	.	ASSFVGLARADTQY
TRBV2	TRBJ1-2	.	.	ASSEGQRGYT
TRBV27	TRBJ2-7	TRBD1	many	ASSLTLAGTGDEQY
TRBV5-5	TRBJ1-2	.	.	ASSLGLFNYGYT
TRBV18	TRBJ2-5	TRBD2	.	ASSPFSGSETQY
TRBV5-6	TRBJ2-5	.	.	ASSLIGFETQY
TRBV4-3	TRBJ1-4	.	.	ASSQGTNEKLF
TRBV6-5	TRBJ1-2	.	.	ASSPGTGFLYGYT
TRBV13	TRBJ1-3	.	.	ANSLSFRTVQGRDTIY
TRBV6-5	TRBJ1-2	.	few	ASSNGGGYT
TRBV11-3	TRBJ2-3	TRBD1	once	ASSLIGQGSDTQY
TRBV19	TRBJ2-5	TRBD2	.	ASSIGLAGGPGETQY
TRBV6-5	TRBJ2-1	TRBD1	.	ASSYRQGYNEQF
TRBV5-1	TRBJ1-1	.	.	ASSISLLRTGRAF
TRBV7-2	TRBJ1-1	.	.	ASSLVRAGEAF
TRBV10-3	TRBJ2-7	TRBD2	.	AISGGEGLAGDKYEQY
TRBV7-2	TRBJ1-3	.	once	ASSSDSPTIY
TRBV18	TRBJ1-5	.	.	ASSPYRDNQPQH
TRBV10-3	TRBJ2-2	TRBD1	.	AIGGTGSSGELF
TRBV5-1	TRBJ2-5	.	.	ASSLGAPWQETQY
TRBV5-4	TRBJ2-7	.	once	ASSQGVSGQTYEQY
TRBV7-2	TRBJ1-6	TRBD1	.	ASSPYLTGSDSPLH
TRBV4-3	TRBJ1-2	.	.	ASSQEAVANYGYT
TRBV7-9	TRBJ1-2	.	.	ASSFGGLRGYT
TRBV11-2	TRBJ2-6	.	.	ASSLGGYSGANVLT
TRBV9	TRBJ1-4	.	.	ASSPSVVLGLEKLF
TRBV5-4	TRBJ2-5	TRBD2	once	ASSLGLAGTPATLTTQY
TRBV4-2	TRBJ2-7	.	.	ASSQRDNEQY
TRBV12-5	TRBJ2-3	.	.	ASGLVQGATGTDTQY
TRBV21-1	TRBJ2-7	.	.	ASNTKKGAIQYEQY
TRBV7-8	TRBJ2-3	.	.	ASSLDTGYTDTQY
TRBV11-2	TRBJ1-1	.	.	ASSLQGTEAF
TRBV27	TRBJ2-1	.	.	ASSETGKNEQF
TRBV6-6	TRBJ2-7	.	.	ASSYPGEGSYEQY
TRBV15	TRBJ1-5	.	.	ATSRADSGQSLLQPQH
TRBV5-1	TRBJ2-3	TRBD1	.	ASSHDRVIDTQY
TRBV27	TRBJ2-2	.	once	ASSLVTGELF
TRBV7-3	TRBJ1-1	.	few	ASRLRWNTEAF
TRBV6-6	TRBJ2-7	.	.	ASTSGHLGRGYEQY
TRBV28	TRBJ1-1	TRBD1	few	ASSPGTGTTEAF
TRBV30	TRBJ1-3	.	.	ACQDSRRGNTIY
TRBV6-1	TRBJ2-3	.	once	ASRDSGDTQY
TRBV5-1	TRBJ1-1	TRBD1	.	ASSLVDRAEAF
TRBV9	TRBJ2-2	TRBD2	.	ASSVGASGNTGELF
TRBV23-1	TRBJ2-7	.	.	ASSQTALREQY